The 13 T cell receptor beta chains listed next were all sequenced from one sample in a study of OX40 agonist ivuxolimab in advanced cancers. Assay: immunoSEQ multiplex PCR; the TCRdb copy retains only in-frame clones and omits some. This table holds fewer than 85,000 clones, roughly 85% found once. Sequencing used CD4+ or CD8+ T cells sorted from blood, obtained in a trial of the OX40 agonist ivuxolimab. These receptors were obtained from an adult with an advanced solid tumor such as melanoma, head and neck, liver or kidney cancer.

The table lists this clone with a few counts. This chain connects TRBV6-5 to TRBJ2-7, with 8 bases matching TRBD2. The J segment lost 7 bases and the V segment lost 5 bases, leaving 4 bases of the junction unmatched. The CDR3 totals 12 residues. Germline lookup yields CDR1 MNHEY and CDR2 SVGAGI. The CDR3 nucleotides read TGTGCCAGCAGTCGCAGCGGGGGAGAGCAGTACTTC. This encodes CASSRSGGEQYF.

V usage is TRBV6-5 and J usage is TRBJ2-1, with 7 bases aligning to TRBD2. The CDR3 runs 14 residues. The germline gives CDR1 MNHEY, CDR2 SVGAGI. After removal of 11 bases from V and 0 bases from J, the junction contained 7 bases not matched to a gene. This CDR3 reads CAGKGRASYNEQFF. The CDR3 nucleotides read TGTGCCGGCAAGGGGAGGGCCTCCTACAATGAGCAGTTCTTC.

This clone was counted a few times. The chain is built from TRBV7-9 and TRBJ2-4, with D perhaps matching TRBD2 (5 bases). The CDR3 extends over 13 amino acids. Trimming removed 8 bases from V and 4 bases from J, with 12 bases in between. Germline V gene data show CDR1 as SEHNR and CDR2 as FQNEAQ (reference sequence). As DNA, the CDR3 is TGTGCCAGCGGAGGAATACAGAAAAACATTCAGTACTTC. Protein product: CASGGIQKNIQYF.

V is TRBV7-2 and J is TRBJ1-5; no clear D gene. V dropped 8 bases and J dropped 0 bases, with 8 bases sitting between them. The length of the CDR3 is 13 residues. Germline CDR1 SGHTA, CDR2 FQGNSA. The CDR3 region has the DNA TGTGCCAGCTGCAGCGGTAGCAATCAGCCCCAGCATTTT. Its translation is CASCSGSNQPQHF.

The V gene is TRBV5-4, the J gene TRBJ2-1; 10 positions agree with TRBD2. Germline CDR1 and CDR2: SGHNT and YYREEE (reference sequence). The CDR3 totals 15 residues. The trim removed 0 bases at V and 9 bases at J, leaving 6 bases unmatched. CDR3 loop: CASSLGAGGRREQFF. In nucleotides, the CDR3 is TGTGCCAGCAGCTTGGGAGCGGGAGGGCGGCGTGAGCAGTTCTTC.

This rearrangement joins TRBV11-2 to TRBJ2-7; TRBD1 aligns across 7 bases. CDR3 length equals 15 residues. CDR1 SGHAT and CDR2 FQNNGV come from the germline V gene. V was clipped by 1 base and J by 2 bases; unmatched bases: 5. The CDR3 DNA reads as TGTGCCAGCAGCTTAGGTCTGGGACAGCCCTACGAGCAGTACTTC. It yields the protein CASSLGLGQPYEQYF.

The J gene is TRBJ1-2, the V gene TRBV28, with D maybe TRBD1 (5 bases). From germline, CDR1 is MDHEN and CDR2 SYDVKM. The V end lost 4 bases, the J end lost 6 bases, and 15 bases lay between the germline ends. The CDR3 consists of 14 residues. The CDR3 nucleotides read TGTGCCAGCAGTTCCTCGACAGTCCCCCATGGCTACACCTTC. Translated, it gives CASSSSTVPHGYTF.

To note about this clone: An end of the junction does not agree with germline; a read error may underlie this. The CDR3 nucleotides are TGTGCCACCAGCAGTTTCCGTGGCGTTAGCGATCAGCCCCAGCATTTT. Translating gives CATSSFRGVSDQPQHF. The chain links TRBV15 to TRBJ1-5; D is unclear. This CDR3 comprises 16 residues. Germline CDR1 reads LNHNV; CDR2 reads YYDKDF (reference sequence).

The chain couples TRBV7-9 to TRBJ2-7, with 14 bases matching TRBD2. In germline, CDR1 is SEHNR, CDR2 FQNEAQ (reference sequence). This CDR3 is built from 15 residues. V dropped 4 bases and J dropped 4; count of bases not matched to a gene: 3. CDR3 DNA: TGTGCCAGCAGCTCGACTAGCGGGAGGGGATACGAGCAGTACTTC. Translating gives CASSSTSGRGYEQYF.

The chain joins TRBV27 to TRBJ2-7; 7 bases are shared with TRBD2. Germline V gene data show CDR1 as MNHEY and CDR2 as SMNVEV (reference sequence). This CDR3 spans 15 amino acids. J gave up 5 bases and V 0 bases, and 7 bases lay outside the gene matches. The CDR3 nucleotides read TGTGCCAGCAGTTTATCGTCGGGAGGAGGAAACGAGCAGTACTTC. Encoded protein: CASSLSSGGGNEQYF.

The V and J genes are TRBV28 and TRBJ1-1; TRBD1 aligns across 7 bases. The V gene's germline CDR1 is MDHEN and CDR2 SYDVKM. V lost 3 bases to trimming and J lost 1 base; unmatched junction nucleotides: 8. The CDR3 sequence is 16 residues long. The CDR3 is CASSLKQGVANTEAFF. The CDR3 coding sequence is TGTGCCAGCAGTTTGAAGCAGGGGGTCGCGAACACTGAAGCTTTCTTT.

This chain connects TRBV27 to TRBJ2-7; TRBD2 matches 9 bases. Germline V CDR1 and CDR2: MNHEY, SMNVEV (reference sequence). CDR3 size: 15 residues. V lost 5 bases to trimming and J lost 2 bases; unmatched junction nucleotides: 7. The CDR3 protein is CASSPMTSGPYEQYF. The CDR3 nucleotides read TGTGCCAGCAGTCCGATGACTAGCGGTCCCTACGAGCAGTACTTC.

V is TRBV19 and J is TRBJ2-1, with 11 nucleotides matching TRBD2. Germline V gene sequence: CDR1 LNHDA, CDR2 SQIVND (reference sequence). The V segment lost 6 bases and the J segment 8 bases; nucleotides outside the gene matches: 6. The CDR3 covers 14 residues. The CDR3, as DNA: TGTGCCAGTAGCCTACTAGCGGGAGCTCATGAGCAGTTCTTC. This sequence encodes CASSLLAGAHEQFF.